The 31 T cell receptor beta chains reported below all come from one sample, sequenced in a study of CD8 T cells in ankylosing spondylitis. For these receptors, no antigen is known. Findings of the study overall: Within ankylosing spondylitis blood, a TCR beta motif made up of several highly homologous variants appeared to be characteristic.

TCRdb re-called the 5' RACE reads with MiXCR, one entry per CDR3 protein. Of some 200,000 distinct CDR3 sequences listed, about 7% are singletons. Sequencing used blood, either unsorted or a sorted T cell fraction (not recorded which). The receptors were gathered from a male donor with ankylosing spondylitis.

The gene calls are TRBV6-2 or TRBV6-3 and TRBJ2-1, with 12 nucleotides matching TRBD2. The CDR3 is made up of 17 amino acids. V lost 0 bases and J lost 4; bases outside the gene matches: 4. CDR1 is MNHEY, CDR2 SVGEGT, per germline. The CDR3 DNA reads TGTGCCAGCAGTTACTCGACCGGGACTAGCGGGTACAATGAGCAGTTCTTC. Protein sequence: CASSYSTGTSGYNEQFF.

This sequence joins TRBV7-9 and TRBJ2-5; no definite D call. With 1 base removed from V and 5 bases from J, the gap between germline ends came to 17 bases. CDR1 and CDR2 from the germline V gene are SEHNR and FQNEAQ (reference sequence). The CDR3 sequence is 16 residues long. The CDR3 spells CASSLDFPISRETQYF. In DNA form, the CDR3 reads TGTGCCAGCAGCTTAGATTTCCCTATTTCACGGGAGACCCAGTACTTC.

V usage is TRBV19 and J usage is TRBJ2-1; D is uncertain. V gave up 3 bases and J gave up 3 bases, with 18 bases separating them. Germline CDR1 LNHDA, CDR2 SQIVND (reference sequence). This CDR3 has 17 residues. The CDR3 reads CASSIISQVTVYNEQFF. CDR3 sequence (DNA): TGTGCCAGTAGTATCATTTCCCAAGTCACGGTCTACAATGAGCAGTTCTTC.

This clonotype showed up many times. The chain recombines TRBV20-1 with TRBJ2-1; TRBD2 matches at 15 bases. In germline, CDR1 is DFQATT, CDR2 SNEGSKA (reference sequence). This CDR3 region has 14 residues. The V gene end was trimmed by 5 bases and the J gene end by 8 bases; junction bases not matched to a gene: 4. As DNA, the CDR3 is TGCAGTGCTGGACTAGCGGGGGGGCCTGATGAGCAGTTCTTC. Translated, it gives CSAGLAGGPDEQFF.

In nucleotides, the CDR3 is TGTGCCAGCAGTGCCGACAGGGAGGCAACTAATGAAAAACTGTTTTTT. Its protein is CASSADREATNEKLFF. The chain couples TRBV27 to TRBJ1-4; 7 bases fit TRBD1. Unmatched junction bases numbered 6, after V lost 5 bases and J lost 0 bases. The CDR3 extends over 16 amino acids. Germline V gives CDR1 MNHEY, CDR2 SMNVEV (reference sequence).

This clonotype came up many times. The chain employs TRBV6-5 and TRBJ2-7, with D unclear. The CDR3 sequence is 15 residues long. Trimming pared 4 bases from V and 3 bases from J, leaving 16 bases between. Per the germline V gene, CDR1 is MNHEY and CDR2 is SVGAGI. The CDR3 region is CASSSGSSLNYEQYF. In DNA, the CDR3 is TGTGCCAGCAGTTCTGGGTCGTCCCTAAACTACGAGCAGTACTTC.

On this clonotype itself: A much bigger clone sits one base away, suggesting this may be a read error. The rearrangement uses TRBV28 and TRBJ2-1; perhaps TRBD1 as D (5 bases). The CDR3 spans 13 residues. Per the germline V gene, CDR1 is MDHEN and CDR2 is SYDVKM. The CDR3 nucleotides are TGTGCCAGCACAGGGTCGATGTACACTGAGCAGTTCTTC. It codes for CASTGSMYTEQFF. Full variable domain (outside the CDR3, taken from reference TRBV28 and TRBJ2-1): DVKVTQSSRYLVKRTGEKVFLECVQDMDHENMFWYRQDPGLGLRLIYFSYDVKMKEKGDIPEGYSVSREKKERFSLILESASTNQTSMYLCASTGSMYTEQFFGPGTRLTVL.

This clonotype was counted many times. Germline and junction disagree at one end, which may indicate a read error. The chain has TRBV29-1 and TRBJ2-7; a possible D gene is TRBD2 (5 bases). This CDR3 is built from 12 residues. CDR1 SQVTM and CDR2 ANQGSEA come from the germline V gene. CDR3 coding DNA: TGCAGCGTTGTCCGACCCCCGGGAACCCTCCACTTC. Residues: CSVVRPPGTLHF.

This clonotype was seen repeatedly, ten times or more. The rearrangement uses TRBV11-2 and TRBJ2-7; D is possibly TRBD2 (6 bases). CDR3 size: 15 residues. Germline V lookup: CDR1 SGHAT, CDR2 FQNNGV. The germline V and J ends were trimmed by 5 bases and 0 bases, with 14 bases remaining between them. CDR3 loop: CASSPSRGLSYEQYF. The CDR3 nucleotides read TGTGCCAGCAGCCCGTCGCGGGGCCTCTCCTACGAGCAGTACTTC.

This chain joins TRBV27 and TRBJ2-7; 11 bases are a match to TRBD2. The CDR3 runs to 16 residues. J gave up 4 bases and V 2 bases, and 7 bases lay outside the gene matches. CDR1 MNHEY and CDR2 SMNVEV come from the germline V gene (reference sequence). CDR3 region: CASSLALAGGQYEQYF. The CDR3 DNA follows: TGTGCCAGCAGTTTAGCCTTAGCGGGAGGGCAGTACGAGCAGTACTTC.

This clonotype appeared many times. J is TRBJ2-1 and V is TRBV9; 10 bases match TRBD2. There are 15 residues in the CDR3. Germline V gene sequence: CDR1 SGDLS, CDR2 YYNGEE. The V segment lost 3 bases and the J segment 7 bases; nucleotides outside the gene matches: 7. This chain's CDR3 is CASSDLAGVGNEQFF. The CDR3 DNA reads as TGTGCCAGCAGCGATCTAGCGGGGGTGGGAAATGAGCAGTTCTTC.

Only a few counts were recorded for this clonotype. This CDR3 reads CASSFGGGFTDTQYF. CDR3 DNA sequence: TGTGCCAGCAGCTTCGGGGGGGGCTTCACAGATACGCAGTATTTT. The V gene is TRBV5-6, the J gene TRBJ2-3; 8 bases are a match to TRBD2. CDR1 is SGHDT, CDR2 YYEEEE, per germline. This CDR3 comprises 15 residues. V shed 2 bases and J 2 bases; nucleotides not matched to a gene: 4.

This clonotype was counted ten times or more. DNA for the CDR3: TGTGCCAGCAGTCTAAAAGGGATCAACACTGAAGCTTTCTTT. Its protein is CASSLKGINTEAFF. The chain joins TRBV6-1 to TRBJ1-1; no firm D call. Germline CDR1 reads MNHNS; CDR2 reads SASEGT. The CDR3 extends over 14 amino acids. Trimming removed 5 bases from V and 2 bases from J, with 12 bases in between.

The rearrangement links TRBV28 to TRBJ2-2; D ambiguous. This CDR3 is 13 amino acids long. The germline V gene encodes CDR1 MDHEN and CDR2 SYDVKM. Trimming stripped 3 bases from V and 4 bases from J, with 6 bases between. The CDR3 nucleotides read TGTGCCAGCAGTTTCTCGGCCACCGGGGAGCTGTTTTTT. It specifies CASSFSATGELFF.

The chain joins TRBV4-3 to TRBJ1-4, with 7 bases identical to TRBD1. The length of the CDR3 is 15 residues. The J segment lost 0 bases and the V segment lost 4 bases, leaving 2 bases of the junction unmatched. Germline CDR1 and CDR2: LGHNA and YSLEER. CDR3 loop: CASSPGTATNEKLFF. As DNA, the CDR3 is TGCGCCAGCAGCCCCGGGACAGCAACTAATGAAAAACTGTTTTTT.

Relative to its sample, this clonotype is medium-sized. The rearrangement uses TRBV20-1 and TRBJ2-7; a weak D match, TRBD1 (5 bases). The CDR3 is made up of 14 amino acids. Germline V gives CDR1 DFQATT, CDR2 SNEGSKA (reference sequence). The V and J ends lost 1 base and 0 bases respectively, with 10 bases between them. The CDR3 spells CSARGAGRSYEQYF. The CDR3 DNA reads as TGCAGTGCTAGAGGGGCAGGGCGCTCCTACGAGCAGTACTTC.

Many counts were recorded for this clonotype. The CDR3 is CASSLGPGGSSYEQYF. The CDR3 DNA follows: TGTGCCAGCAGCTTAGGGCCGGGGGGGAGCTCCTACGAGCAGTACTTC. V gene TRBV7-2 combines with J gene TRBJ2-7; 8 bases line up with TRBD2. The CDR3 runs to 16 residues. The germline V gene encodes CDR1 SGHTA and CDR2 FQGNSA. Trimming took 1 base from V and 0 from J; bases not matched to a gene: 5.

Note on this clonotype: Since a much larger clone is just one base distant, this may be a read error. J is TRBJ2-1 and V is TRBV20-1, with 13 bases aligning to TRBD2. Germline lookup yields CDR1 DFQATT and CDR2 SNEGSKA (reference sequence). J gave up 9 bases and V 6 bases, and 14 bases lay outside the gene matches. This CDR3 is 16 amino acids long. The CDR3 DNA is TGCAGTGCCTATTCTGGACTAGCGGGGGTTGTGGGTGAGCAGTTCTTC. It codes for CSAYSGLAGVVGEQFF.

This clonotype was seen many times. This chain's CDR3 is CASSSLAESSYNEQFF. CDR3 sequence (DNA): TGTGCCAGCAGCTCTTTAGCGGAAAGCTCCTACAATGAGCAGTTCTTC. The chain recombines TRBV7-8 with TRBJ2-1; the D gene is possibly TRBD2 (6 bases). The V end was cut by 4 bases, the J end by 0 bases, with 13 bases between. The CDR3 totals 16 residues. Germline V lookup: CDR1 SGHVS, CDR2 FQNEAQ.

This clonotype was found many times. The gene calls are TRBV4-2 and TRBJ1-3, with unresolved D. The V gene's germline CDR1 is LGHNA and CDR2 YNFKEQ. The CDR3 is 15 residues long. Trimming left V 5 bases short and J 0 bases short, with 11 bases between. In nucleotides, the CDR3 is TGTGCCAGCAGCTCTACCGTGAGCTCTGGAAACACCATATATTTT. It yields the protein CASSSTVSSGNTIYF.

This clonotype was found many times. V gene TRBV28 combines with J gene TRBJ2-1; TRBD2 is a possible D gene (5 bases). Trimming pared 3 bases from V and 7 bases from J, leaving 13 bases between. The germline V gene encodes CDR1 MDHEN and CDR2 SYDVKM. There are 14 residues in the CDR3. The DNA of the CDR3 is TGTGCCAGCAGTTTGTTCGGGGTCCAGAATGAGCAGTTCTTC. Translation: CASSLFGVQNEQFF.

This clonotype was detected a few times. The gene calls are TRBV2 and TRBJ2-3, with 10 bases that match TRBD2. This CDR3 spans 17 amino acids. After removal of 6 bases from V and 3 bases from J, the junction contained 12 bases not matched to a gene. From germline, CDR1 is SNHLY and CDR2 FYNNEI. CDR3 in amino acids: CASRETLAGERTDTQYF. In DNA, the CDR3 is TGTGCCAGCAGGGAAACCCTAGCGGGAGAACGGACAGATACGCAGTATTTT.

This clonotype came up a few times. The chain recombines TRBV28 with TRBJ2-7, with 8 bases identical to TRBD1. There are 15 residues in the CDR3. CDR1 and CDR2 (germline): MDHEN, SYDVKM. J was trimmed by 3 bases and V by 5 bases; bases with no gene match: 9. CDR3 sequence reads: CASSHKIGQGYEQYF. CDR3 nucleotides: TGTGCCAGCAGTCACAAAATAGGACAGGGCTACGAGCAGTACTTC.

This clonotype was found a few times. This rearrangement joins TRBV9 to TRBJ2-5, with D uncertain. V lost 4 bases to trimming and J lost 7 bases, with 14 bases between them. The CDR3 length is 13 residues. The V gene's germline CDR1 is SGDLS and CDR2 YYNGEE. The CDR3 nucleotides are TGTGCCAGCAGCCTCGGGCTTCGGGCGACCCAGTACTTC. Protein product: CASSLGLRATQYF.

This clonotype was counted only a few times. The chain links TRBV4-3 to TRBJ2-5, with 8 nucleotides matching TRBD1. This CDR3 has 15 residues. V lost 4 bases to trimming and J lost 5 bases; unmatched junction nucleotides: 9. CDR1 LGHNA and CDR2 YSLEER come from the germline V gene. The CDR3 bases are TGCGCCAGCAGCCGACGGACAGGGTTCTTGGAGACCCAGTACTTC. This encodes CASSRRTGFLETQYF.

This clonotype showed up many times. This sequence joins TRBV4-1 and TRBJ2-7, with 8 bases matching TRBD2. CDR3 size: 15 residues. Germline CDR1 and CDR2: MGHRA and YSYEKL. J lost 0 bases, V lost 4 bases, and 5 bases had no gene match. The CDR3 reads CASSLRAGGSYEQYF. In DNA, the CDR3 is TGCGCCAGCAGCCTAAGGGCGGGAGGCTCCTACGAGCAGTACTTC.

About this clonotype: Compared with germline, one end of the junction differs, possibly owing to a read error. V usage is TRBV7-7 and J usage is TRBJ2-4; D gene ambiguous. This CDR3 has 13 amino acids. The V gene's germline CDR1 is SSHAT and CDR2 FNYEAQ (reference sequence). CDR3 bases: TGTGCTAGCAGCCCCCACCGAGGTCGCATTCAGTACTTC. Translating it yields CASSPHRGRIQYF.

This clonotype was observed a few times. CDR3 coding DNA: TGCAGCGCCCCCGGGACAGGGCGTCCCTATGGCTACACCTTC. This encodes CSAPGTGRPYGYTF. This rearrangement joins TRBV29-1 to TRBJ1-2; 9 positions match TRBD1. The CDR3 is 14 residues long. Germline V gives CDR1 SQVTM, CDR2 ANQGSEA. Losses at the gene ends were 7 bases for V and 4 bases for J; bases not matched to a gene: 10.

There are many counts of this clonotype. The chain is built from TRBV5-1 and TRBJ2-1; tentative D call: TRBD2 (5 bases). Germline values: CDR1 SGHRS, CDR2 YFSETQ. With 3 bases removed from V and 7 bases from J, the gap between germline ends came to 11 bases. The CDR3 is 13 amino acids. CDR3 in amino acids: CASSSQGSNEQFF. The CDR3 coding sequence is TGCGCCAGCAGCTCCCAAGGGAGTAATGAGCAGTTCTTC. Looking up the rest from reference TRBV5-1 and TRBJ2-1 gives the full variable domain: KAGVTQTPRYLIKTRGQQVTLSCSPISGHRSVSWYQQTPGQGLQFLFEYFSETQRNKGNFPGRFSGRQFSNSRSEMNVSTLELGDSALYLCASSSQGSNEQFFGPGTRLTVL.

This clonotype was counted only a few times. The chain links TRBV11-2 to TRBJ2-1; D assignment may be TRBD1 or TRBD2 (5 bases each). The CDR3 extends over 17 amino acids. The ends were cut back, 0 bases at V and 2 bases at J, with 14 bases in the middle. CDR1 is SGHAT, CDR2 FQNNGV, per germline. In DNA, the CDR3 is TGTGCCAGCAGCTTAGATGGGGTGGGGGACCCCTACAATGAGCAGTTCTTC. Translated, it gives CASSLDGVGDPYNEQFF.

V is TRBV6-2 or TRBV6-3 and J is TRBJ2-3; D ambiguous. The CDR3 is 15 residues long. Trimming removed 3 bases at V and 1 base at J, with 11 bases between. Germline CDR1 and CDR2: MNHEY and SVGEGT. The CDR3, as DNA: TGTGCCAGCAGTTATTTAGTAAGCGGCACAGATACGCAGTATTTT. Translation: CASSYLVSGTDTQYF.